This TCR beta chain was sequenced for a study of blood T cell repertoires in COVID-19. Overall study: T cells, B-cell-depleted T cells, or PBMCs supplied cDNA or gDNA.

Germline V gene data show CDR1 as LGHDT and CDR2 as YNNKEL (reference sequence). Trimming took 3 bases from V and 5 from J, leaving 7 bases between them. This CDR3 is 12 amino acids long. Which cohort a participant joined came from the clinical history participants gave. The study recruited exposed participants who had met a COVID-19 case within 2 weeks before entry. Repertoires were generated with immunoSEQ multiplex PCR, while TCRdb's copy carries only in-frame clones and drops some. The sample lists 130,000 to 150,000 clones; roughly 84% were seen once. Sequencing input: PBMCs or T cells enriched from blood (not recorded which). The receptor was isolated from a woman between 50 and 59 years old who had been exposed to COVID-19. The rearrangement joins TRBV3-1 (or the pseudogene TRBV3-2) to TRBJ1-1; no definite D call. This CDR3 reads CASSQTGTEAFF. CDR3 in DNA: TGTGCCAGCAGCCAGACGGGAACTGAAGCTTTCTTT.